Listed below are T cell receptor beta chains from one sample, sequenced in a study of T cells after yellow fever vaccination. MiXCR, run by TCRdb on the 5' RACE reads, gives a single entry per CDR3 protein. The sample holds a few hundred thousand distinct CDR3 sequences, 17% seen once. The input for sequencing was PBMCs, taken more than 4 days after the first yellow fever vaccination. The receptors originated from a man in his late teens or twenties who received the YFV17D yellow fever vaccine. The CDR3 runs from the conserved cysteine through the conserved F or W. The D gene is left open where the match is weak. Only part of the rows carry a size: once, few, many, or a class if the clone is expanded.

.,.,TRBV5-1,TRBJ2-5,CASSTGRGGETQYF,TGCGCCAGCAGCACGGGCAGGGGTGGGGAGACCCAGTACTTC
.,few,TRBV19,TRBJ2-1,CASSSPGGPTYNEQFF,TGTGCCAGTAGTAGCCCCGGCGGGCCCACCTACAATGAGCAGTTCTTC
.,.,TRBV7-9,TRBJ1-1,CASSLERAAEAFF,TGTGCCAGCAGCTTAGAAAGGGCAGCTGAAGCTTTCTTT
.,few,TRBV4-2,TRBJ2-5,CASSQSWGTPGTQYF,TGTGCCAGCAGCCAATCTTGGGGGACTCCGGGGACCCAGTACTTC
TRBD2,few,TRBV5-1,TRBJ2-3,CASSLVVTSGGAGDTQYF,TGCGCCAGCAGCTTGGTGGTTACTAGCGGGGGGGCCGGGGATACGCAGTATTTT
TRBD1,.,TRBV5-4,TRBJ1-2,CASNSGQGTYYYGYTF,TGTGCCAGCAACTCGGGACAGGGGACCTACTACTATGGCTACACCTTC
.,many,TRBV5-1,TRBJ2-1,CASSLVYNEQFF,TGTGCCAGCAGCTTAGTTTACAATGAGCAGTTCTTC
TRBD1,.,TRBV9,TRBJ2-2,CASSGGDRAGELFF,TGTGCCAGCAGCGGGGGTGACAGGGCCGGGGAGCTGTTTTTT
.,few,TRBV5-1,TRBJ1-1,CASSISGNTEAFF,TGCGCCAGCAGCATCAGTGGAAACACTGAAGCTTTCTTT
TRBD1,few,TRBV7-2,TRBJ2-4,CASSLRGQLAKNIQYF,TGTGCCAGCAGCCTCCGGGGACAGCTAGCCAAAAACATTCAGTACTTC
.,.,TRBV4-3,TRBJ1-2,CASSQDHSAAGGVYGYTF,TGCGCCAGCAGCCAAGATCATTCGGCGGCAGGTGGGGTCTATGGCTACACCTTC
.,.,TRBV30,TRBJ2-5,CAWSVSVETQYF,TGTGCCTGGAGTGTTTCAGTCGAGACCCAGTACTTC
.,few,TRBV5-1,TRBJ1-3,CASAPGVSGNTIYF,TGCGCCAGCGCCCCAGGGGTCTCTGGAAACACCATATATTTT
.,once,TRBV4-3,TRBJ2-3,CASGPERGPGDTDTQYF,TGCGCCAGCGGCCCGGAGCGAGGGCCGGGGGACACAGATACGCAGTATTTT
.,.,TRBV13,TRBJ1-5,CASSLGPNSNQPQHF,TGTGCCAGCAGCTTGGGCCCAAATAGCAATCAGCCCCAGCATTTT
TRBD1,few,TRBV7-2,TRBJ1-1,CASSRSRGMNTEAFF,TGTGCCAGCAGCAGGAGCAGGGGGATGAACACTGAAGCTTTCTTT
.,few,TRBV6-1,TRBJ2-7,CASSQSSESTYEQYF,TGTGCCAGCAGCCAATCTAGCGAGTCTACCTACGAGCAGTACTTC
TRBD1,.,TRBV28,TRBJ2-1,CASSWGDREGPEQFF,TGTGCCAGCAGTTGGGGGGACAGGGAGGGACCCGAGCAGTTCTTC
TRBD1,few,TRBV6-1,TRBJ1-5,CASSGGTGFQPQHF,TGTGCCAGCAGTGGGGGGACAGGGTTTCAGCCCCAGCATTTT
.,.,TRBV6-5,TRBJ2-7,CASSRSGYEQYF,TGTGCCAGCAGTCGGAGCGGATACGAGCAGTACTTC
.,many,TRBV11-2,TRBJ1-1,CASSLKGDEAFF,TGTGCCAGCAGCTTAAAAGGCGATGAAGCTTTCTTT
.,few,TRBV7-8,TRBJ2-5,CASELGGGSRTQYF,TGTGCCAGCGAATTAGGGGGGGGAAGTCGGACCCAGTACTTC
.,many,TRBV12-3/TRBV12-4,TRBJ2-6,CASSWASGANVLTF,TGTGCCAGCAGTTGGGCTTCTGGGGCCAACGTCCTGACTTTC
.,.,TRBV30,TRBJ2-2,CAWSVFGELFF,TGTGCCTGGAGTGTATTTGGGGAGCTGTTTTTT
.,few,TRBV6-5,TRBJ1-2,CASSYSSASYGYTF,TGTGCCAGCAGTTACTCATCGGCGAGCTATGGCTACACCTTC
.,few,TRBV5-4,TRBJ2-1,CASSFQGVNYEQFF,TGTGCCAGCAGCTTTCAGGGAGTCAATTATGAGCAGTTCTTC
.,few,TRBV12-3/TRBV12-4,TRBJ2-3,CASSTGGAVTDTQYF,TGTGCCAGCAGTACAGGCGGAGCGGTAACAGATACGCAGTATTTT
TRBD2,.,TRBV7-2,TRBJ2-7,CASSFNSGGAYEQYF,TGTGCCAGCAGCTTTAATAGCGGGGGGGCCTACGAGCAGTACTTC
.,few,TRBV28,TRBJ2-7,CASSGAPYEQYF,TGTGCCAGCAGTGGGGCCCCCTACGAGCAGTACTTC
.,.,TRBV7-9,TRBJ1-2,CASSLYFDYGYTF,TGTGCCAGCAGCTTATATTTCGACTATGGCTACACCTTC
.,few,TRBV7-6,TRBJ2-7,CASSPTHITYEQYF,TGTGCCAGCAGCCCCACCCATATAACCTACGAGCAGTACTTC
.,.,TRBV7-2,TRBJ2-5,CASSLAPVGTGQETQYF,TGTGCCAGCAGCTTAGCCCCCGTTGGGACGGGACAAGAGACCCAGTACTTC
.,few,TRBV5-5,TRBJ2-5,CASSFVQWEETQYF,TGTGCCAGCAGCTTCGTACAGTGGGAAGAGACCCAGTACTTC
.,few,TRBV15,TRBJ1-1,CATSRAMLGEGLNTEAFF,TGTGCCACCAGCAGAGCTATGTTGGGGGAGGGTTTGAACACTGAAGCTTTCTTT
TRBD2,few,TRBV4-2,TRBJ2-7,CASSQLLAGGLEQYF,TGTGCCAGCAGCCAGCTACTAGCGGGGGGGCTCGAGCAGTACTTC
.,few,TRBV10-3,TRBJ2-1,CAISDSVDEQFF,TGTGCCATCAGCGACTCTGTAGATGAGCAGTTCTTC
TRBD1,many,TRBV20-1,TRBJ1-2,CSARDSAQGNYGYTF,TGCAGTGCTAGAGATTCGGCACAGGGGAACTATGGCTACACCTTC
.,few,TRBV5-1,TRBJ1-2,CASSFSRDSFYGYTF,TGCGCCAGCAGCTTCTCTCGAGACAGCTTCTATGGCTACACCTTC
.,.,TRBV25-1,TRBJ2-7,CASSERTENYEQYF,TGTGCCAGCAGTGAAAGGACGGAGAACTACGAGCAGTACTTC
.,.,TRBV7-3,TRBJ1-6,CASSFLSKNSPLHF,TGTGCCAGCAGCTTTCTGTCTAAAAATTCACCCCTCCACTTT
.,many,TRBV6-1,TRBJ2-2,CASSELNSGELFF,TGTGCCAGCAGTGAATTAAATTCCGGGGAGCTGTTTTTT
.,.,TRBV11-3,TRBJ2-2,CASSLDSGPLNTGELFF,TGTGCCAGCAGCTTAGATTCCGGTCCGTTAAACACCGGGGAGCTGTTTTTT
.,.,TRBV7-2,TRBJ1-1,CASCFSEVGTEAFF,TGTGCCAGCTGCTTCTCGGAGGTGGGCACTGAAGCTTTCTTT
TRBD1,few,TRBV7-2,TRBJ2-7,CASSLLDRAYEQYF,TGTGCCAGCAGCTTATTGGACAGGGCCTACGAGCAGTACTTC
.,.,TRBV12-3/TRBV12-4,TRBJ1-2,CASSFWSDGYTF,TGTGCCAGCAGTTTTTGGTCGGATGGCTACACCTTC
.,few,TRBV7-2,TRBJ2-5,CASSPQRQAYQETQYF,TGTGCCAGCAGCCCTCAGAGGCAGGCCTATCAAGAGACCCAGTACTTC
.,.,TRBV14,TRBJ2-5,CASSQEPGVSLETQYF,TGTGCCAGCAGCCAAGAACCGGGGGTTTCTTTGGAGACCCAGTACTTC
.,few,TRBV4-3,TRBJ2-2,CASSQGGPPNTGELFF,TGCGCCAGCAGCCAAGGGGGGCCCCCTAACACCGGGGAGCTGTTTTTT